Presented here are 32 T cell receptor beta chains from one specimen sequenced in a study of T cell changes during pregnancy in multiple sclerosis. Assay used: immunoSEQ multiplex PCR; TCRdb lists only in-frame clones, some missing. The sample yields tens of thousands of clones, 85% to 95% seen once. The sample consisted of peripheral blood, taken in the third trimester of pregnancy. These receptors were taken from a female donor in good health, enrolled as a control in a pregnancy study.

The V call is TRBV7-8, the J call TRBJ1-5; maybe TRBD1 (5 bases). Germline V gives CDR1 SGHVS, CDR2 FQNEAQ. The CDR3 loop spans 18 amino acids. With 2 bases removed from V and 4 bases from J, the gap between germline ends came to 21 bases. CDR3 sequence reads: CASSLRWGTGSGNQPQHF. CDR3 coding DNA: TGTGCCAGCAGCTTAAGATGGGGGACCGGGAGTGGAAATCAGCCCCAGCATTTT.

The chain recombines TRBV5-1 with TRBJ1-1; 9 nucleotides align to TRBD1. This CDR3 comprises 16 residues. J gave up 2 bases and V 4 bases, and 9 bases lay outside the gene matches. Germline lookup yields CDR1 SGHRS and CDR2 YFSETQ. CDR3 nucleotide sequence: TGCGCCAGCAGCCAACCAATGACAGGGGGAAACACTGAAGCTTTCTTT. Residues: CASSQPMTGGNTEAFF.

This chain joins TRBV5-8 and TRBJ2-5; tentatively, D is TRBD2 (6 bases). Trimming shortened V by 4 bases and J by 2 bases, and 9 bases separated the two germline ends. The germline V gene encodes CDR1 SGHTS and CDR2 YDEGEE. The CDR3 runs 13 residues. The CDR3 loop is CASSAGLQETQYF. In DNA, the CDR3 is TGTGCCAGCAGCGCGGGACTGCAAGAGACCCAGTACTTC.

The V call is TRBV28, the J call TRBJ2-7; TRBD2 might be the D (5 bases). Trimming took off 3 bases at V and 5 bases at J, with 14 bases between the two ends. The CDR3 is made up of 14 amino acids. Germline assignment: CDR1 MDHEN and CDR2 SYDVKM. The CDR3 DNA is TGTGCCAGCAGTTTTAGGGCTCCCGGGGACGAGCAGTACTTC. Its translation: CASSFRAPGDEQYF. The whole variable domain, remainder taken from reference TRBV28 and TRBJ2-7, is DVKVTQSSRYLVKRTGEKVFLECVQDMDHENMFWYRQDPGLGLRLIYFSYDVKMKEKGDIPEGYSVSREKKERFSLILESASTNQTSMYLCASSFRAPGDEQYFGPGTRLTVT.

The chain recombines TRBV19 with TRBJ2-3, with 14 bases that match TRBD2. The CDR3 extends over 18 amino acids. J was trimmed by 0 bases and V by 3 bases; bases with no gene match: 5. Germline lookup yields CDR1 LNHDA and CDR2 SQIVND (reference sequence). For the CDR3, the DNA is TGTGCCAGTAGTATTGGGACTAGCGGGAGACGGAGCACAGATACGCAGTATTTT. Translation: CASSIGTSGRRSTDTQYF. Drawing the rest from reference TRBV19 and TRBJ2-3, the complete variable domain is DGGITQSPKYLFRKEGQNVTLSCEQNLNHDAMYWYRQDPGQGLRLIYYSQIVNDFQKGDIAEGYSVSREKKESFPLTVTSAQKNPTAFYLCASSIGTSGRRSTDTQYFGPGTRLTVL.

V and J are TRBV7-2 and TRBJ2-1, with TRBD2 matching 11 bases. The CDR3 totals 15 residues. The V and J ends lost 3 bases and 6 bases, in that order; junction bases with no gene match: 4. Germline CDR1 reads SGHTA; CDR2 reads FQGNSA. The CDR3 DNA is TGTGCCAGCAGCTTCAGAACTAGCGGGGGCAATGAGCAGTTCTTC. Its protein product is CASSFRTSGGNEQFF.

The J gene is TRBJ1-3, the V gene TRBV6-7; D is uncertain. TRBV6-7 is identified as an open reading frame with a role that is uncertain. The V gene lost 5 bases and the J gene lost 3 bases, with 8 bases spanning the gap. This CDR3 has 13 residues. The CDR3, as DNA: TGTGCCAGCAGTCCAGTTTATGGAAACACCATATATTTT. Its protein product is CASSPVYGNTIYF.

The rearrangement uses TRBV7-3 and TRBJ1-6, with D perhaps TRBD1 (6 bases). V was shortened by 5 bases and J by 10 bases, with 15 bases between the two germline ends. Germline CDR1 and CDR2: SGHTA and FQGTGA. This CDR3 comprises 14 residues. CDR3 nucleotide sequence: TGTGCCAGCAGCCTGGACAGTTCATTCTCACCCCTCCACTTT. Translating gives CASSLDSSFSPLHF.

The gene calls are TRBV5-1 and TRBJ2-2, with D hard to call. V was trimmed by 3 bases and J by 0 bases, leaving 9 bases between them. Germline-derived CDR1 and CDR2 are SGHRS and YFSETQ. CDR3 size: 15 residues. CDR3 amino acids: CASSSKQPNTGELFF. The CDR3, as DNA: TGCGCCAGCAGCTCCAAACAGCCGAACACCGGGGAGCTGTTTTTT.

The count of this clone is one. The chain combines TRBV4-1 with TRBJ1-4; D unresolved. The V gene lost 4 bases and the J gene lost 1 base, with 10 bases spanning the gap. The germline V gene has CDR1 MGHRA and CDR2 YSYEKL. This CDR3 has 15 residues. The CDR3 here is CASSPFGRTNEKLFF. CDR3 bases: TGCGCCAGCAGCCCCTTTGGGAGAACTAATGAAAAACTGTTTTTT.

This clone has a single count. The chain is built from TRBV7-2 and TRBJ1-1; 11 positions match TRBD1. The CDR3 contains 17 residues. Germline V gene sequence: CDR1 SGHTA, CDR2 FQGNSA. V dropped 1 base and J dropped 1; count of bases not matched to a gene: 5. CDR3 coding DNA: TGTGCCAGCAGCTTAGTCCAGGGGACAGGGGGGAACACTGAAGCTTTCTTT. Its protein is CASSLVQGTGGNTEAFF.

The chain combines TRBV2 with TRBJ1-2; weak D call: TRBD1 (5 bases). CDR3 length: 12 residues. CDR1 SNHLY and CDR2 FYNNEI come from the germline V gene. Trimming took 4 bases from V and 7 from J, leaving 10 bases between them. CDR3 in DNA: TGTGCCAGCAGTGGGGGCCGTGGTGGCTACACCTTC. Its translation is CASSGGRGGYTF. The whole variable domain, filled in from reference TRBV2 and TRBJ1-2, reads EPEVTQTPSHQVTQMGQEVILRCVPISNHLYFYWYRQILGQKVEFLVSFYNNEISEKSEIFDDQFSVERPDGSNFTLKIRSTKLEDSAMYFCASSGGRGGYTFGSGTRLTVV.

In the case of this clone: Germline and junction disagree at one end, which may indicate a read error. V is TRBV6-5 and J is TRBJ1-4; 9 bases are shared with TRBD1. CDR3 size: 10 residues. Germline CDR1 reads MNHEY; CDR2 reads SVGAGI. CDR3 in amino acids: CASRRRDRVF. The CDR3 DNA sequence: TGTGCCAGCAGGAGACGGGACAGGGTCTTT.

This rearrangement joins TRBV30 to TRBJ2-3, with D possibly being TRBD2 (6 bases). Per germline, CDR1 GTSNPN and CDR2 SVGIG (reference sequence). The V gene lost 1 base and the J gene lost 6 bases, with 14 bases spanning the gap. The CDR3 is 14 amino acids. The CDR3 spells CAWSAGVPGDTQYF. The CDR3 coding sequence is TGTGCCTGGAGTGCGGGGGTCCCGGGGGATACGCAGTATTTT.

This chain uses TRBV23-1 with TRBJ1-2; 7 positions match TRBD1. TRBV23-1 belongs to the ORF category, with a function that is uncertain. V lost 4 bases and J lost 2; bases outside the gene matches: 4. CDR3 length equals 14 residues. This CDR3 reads CASSRSQGNYGYTF. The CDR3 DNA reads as TGCGCCAGCAGTCGCTCACAGGGGAACTATGGCTACACCTTC.

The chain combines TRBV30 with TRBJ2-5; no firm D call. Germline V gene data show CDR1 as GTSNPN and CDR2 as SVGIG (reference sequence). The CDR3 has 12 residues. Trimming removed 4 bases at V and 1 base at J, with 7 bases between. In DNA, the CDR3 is TGTGCCTGGACAGGTACCCAAGAGACCCAGTACTTC. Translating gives CAWTGTQETQYF.

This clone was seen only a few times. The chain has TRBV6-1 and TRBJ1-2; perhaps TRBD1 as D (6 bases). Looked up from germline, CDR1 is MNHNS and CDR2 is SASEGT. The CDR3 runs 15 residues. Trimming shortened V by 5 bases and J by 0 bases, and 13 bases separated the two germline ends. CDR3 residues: CASSLAGAPNYGYTF. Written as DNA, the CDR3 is TGTGCCAGCAGTTTGGCGGGGGCCCCTAACTATGGCTACACCTTC.

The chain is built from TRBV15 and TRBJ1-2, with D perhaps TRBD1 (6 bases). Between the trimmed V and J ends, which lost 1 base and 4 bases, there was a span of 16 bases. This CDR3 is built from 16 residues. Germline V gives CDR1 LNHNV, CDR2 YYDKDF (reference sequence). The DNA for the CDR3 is TGTGCCACCAGCAGAGTTACCACTGGGGGCGGCTATGGCTACACCTTC. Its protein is CATSRVTTGGGYGYTF. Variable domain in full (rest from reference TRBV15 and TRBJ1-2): DAMVIQNPRYQVTQFGKPVTLSCSQTLNHNVMYWYQQKSSQAPKLLFHYYDKDFNNEADTPDNFQSRRPNTSFCFLDIRSPGLGDTAMYLCATSRVTTGGGYGYTFGSGTRLTVV.

The CDR3 nucleotides are TGTGCCAGCTCACGACCCGGGACAGGAACCTACGAGCAGTACTTC. Translated, it gives CASSRPGTGTYEQYF. V usage is TRBV18 and J usage is TRBJ2-7; the match to TRBD1 covers 8 bases. Germline V gene data show CDR1 as KGHSH and CDR2 as LQKENI. V dropped 4 bases and J dropped 2; count of bases not matched to a gene: 7. The CDR3 runs 15 residues.

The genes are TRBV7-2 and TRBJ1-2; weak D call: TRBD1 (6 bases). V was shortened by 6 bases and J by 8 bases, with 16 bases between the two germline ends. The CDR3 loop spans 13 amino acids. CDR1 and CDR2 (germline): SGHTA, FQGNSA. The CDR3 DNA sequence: TGTGCCAGCAGGCTCGTACAGGGAAAGGGCTACACCTTC. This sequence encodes CASRLVQGKGYTF.

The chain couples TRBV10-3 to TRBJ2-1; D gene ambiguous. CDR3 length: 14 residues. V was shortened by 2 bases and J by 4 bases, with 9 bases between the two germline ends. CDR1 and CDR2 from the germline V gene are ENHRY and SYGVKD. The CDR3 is CAISEGRWYNEQFF. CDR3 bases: TGTGCCATCAGTGAGGGTAGATGGTACAATGAGCAGTTCTTC.

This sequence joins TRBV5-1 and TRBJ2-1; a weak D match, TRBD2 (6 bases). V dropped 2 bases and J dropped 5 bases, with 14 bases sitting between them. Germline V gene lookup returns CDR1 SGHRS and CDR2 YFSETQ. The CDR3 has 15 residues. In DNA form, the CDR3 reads TGCGCCAGCAGCTTCGTCGGGGGACTCAACAATGAGCAGTTCTTC. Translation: CASSFVGGLNNEQFF.

The CDR3 DNA sequence: TGTGCCAGCAGCTTCCGGGACAGGGGGCAGGCTACCGACCCCTACGAGCAGTACTTC. Residues: CASSFRDRGQATDPYEQYF. This sequence joins TRBV21-1 and TRBJ2-7; TRBD1 was called by the table and not checked on the DNA. TRBV21-1 is a pseudogene segment. The CDR3 spans 19 residues.

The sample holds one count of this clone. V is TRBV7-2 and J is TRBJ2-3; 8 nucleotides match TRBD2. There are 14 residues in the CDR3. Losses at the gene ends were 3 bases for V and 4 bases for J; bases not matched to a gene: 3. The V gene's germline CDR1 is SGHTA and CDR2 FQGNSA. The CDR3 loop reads CASSFTSGADTQYF. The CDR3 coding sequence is TGTGCCAGCAGCTTCACTAGCGGAGCAGATACGCAGTATTTT.

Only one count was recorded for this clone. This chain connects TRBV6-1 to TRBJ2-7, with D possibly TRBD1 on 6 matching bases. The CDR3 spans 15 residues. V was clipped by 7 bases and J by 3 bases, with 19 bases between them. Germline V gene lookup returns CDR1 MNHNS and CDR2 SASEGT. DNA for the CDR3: TGTGCCAGCATGGCAAACAGGGTTTCTTACTACGAGCAGTACTTC. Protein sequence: CASMANRVSYYEQYF.

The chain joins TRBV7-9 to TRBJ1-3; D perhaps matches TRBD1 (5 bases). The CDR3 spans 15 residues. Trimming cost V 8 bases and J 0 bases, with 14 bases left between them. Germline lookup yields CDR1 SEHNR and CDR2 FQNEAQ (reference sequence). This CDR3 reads CASGQGLDSGNTIYF. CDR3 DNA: TGTGCCAGCGGGCAGGGACTCGACTCTGGAAACACCATATATTTT.

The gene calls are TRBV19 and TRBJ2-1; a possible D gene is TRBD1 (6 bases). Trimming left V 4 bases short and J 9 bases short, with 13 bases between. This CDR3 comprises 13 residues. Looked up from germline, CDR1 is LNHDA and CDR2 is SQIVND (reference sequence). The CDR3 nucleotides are TGTGCCAGTAGTACTAGTGGGGGCGGTGAGCAGTTCTTC. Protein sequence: CASSTSGGGEQFF. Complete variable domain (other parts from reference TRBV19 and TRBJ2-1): DGGITQSPKYLFRKEGQNVTLSCEQNLNHDAMYWYRQDPGQGLRLIYYSQIVNDFQKGDIAEGYSVSREKKESFPLTVTSAQKNPTAFYLCASSTSGGGEQFFGPGTRLTVL.

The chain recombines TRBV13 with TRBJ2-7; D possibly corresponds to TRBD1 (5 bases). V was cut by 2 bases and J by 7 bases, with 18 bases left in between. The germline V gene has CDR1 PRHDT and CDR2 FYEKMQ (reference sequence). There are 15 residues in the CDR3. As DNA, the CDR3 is TGTGCCAGCAGCTTAATCGACAGCAGTCTTAGGGAGCAGTACTTC. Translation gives CASSLIDSSLREQYF.

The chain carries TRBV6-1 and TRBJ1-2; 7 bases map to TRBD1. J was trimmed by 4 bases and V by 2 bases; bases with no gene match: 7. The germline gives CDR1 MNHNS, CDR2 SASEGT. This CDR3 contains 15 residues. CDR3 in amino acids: CASSERGQTVYGYTF. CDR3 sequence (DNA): TGTGCCAGCAGTGAAAGGGGACAGACAGTCTATGGCTACACCTTC.

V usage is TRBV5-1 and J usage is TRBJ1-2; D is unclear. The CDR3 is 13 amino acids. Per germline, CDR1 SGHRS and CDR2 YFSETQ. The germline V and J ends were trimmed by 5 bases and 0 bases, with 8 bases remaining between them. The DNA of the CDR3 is TGCGCCAGCAGTGTTCCGGCTAACTATGGCTACACCTTC. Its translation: CASSVPANYGYTF.

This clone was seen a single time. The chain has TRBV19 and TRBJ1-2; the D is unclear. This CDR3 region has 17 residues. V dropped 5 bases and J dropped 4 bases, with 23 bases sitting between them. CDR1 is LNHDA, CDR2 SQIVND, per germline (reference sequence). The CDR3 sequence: CASSREGASLPGYGYTF. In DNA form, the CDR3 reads TGTGCCAGTAGTCGGGAGGGTGCTAGTCTTCCGGGCTATGGCTACACCTTC. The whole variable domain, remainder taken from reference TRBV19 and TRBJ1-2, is DGGITQSPKYLFRKEGQNVTLSCEQNLNHDAMYWYRQDPGQGLRLIYYSQIVNDFQKGDIAEGYSVSREKKESFPLTVTSAQKNPTAFYLCASSREGASLPGYGYTFGSGTRLTVV.

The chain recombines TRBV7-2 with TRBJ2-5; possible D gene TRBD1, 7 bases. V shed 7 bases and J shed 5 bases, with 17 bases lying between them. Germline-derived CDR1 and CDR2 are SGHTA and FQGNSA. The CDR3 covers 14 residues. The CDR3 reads CASILGGGRETQYF. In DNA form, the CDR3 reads TGTGCCAGCATCCTCGGAGGGGGCAGGGAGACCCAGTACTTC.